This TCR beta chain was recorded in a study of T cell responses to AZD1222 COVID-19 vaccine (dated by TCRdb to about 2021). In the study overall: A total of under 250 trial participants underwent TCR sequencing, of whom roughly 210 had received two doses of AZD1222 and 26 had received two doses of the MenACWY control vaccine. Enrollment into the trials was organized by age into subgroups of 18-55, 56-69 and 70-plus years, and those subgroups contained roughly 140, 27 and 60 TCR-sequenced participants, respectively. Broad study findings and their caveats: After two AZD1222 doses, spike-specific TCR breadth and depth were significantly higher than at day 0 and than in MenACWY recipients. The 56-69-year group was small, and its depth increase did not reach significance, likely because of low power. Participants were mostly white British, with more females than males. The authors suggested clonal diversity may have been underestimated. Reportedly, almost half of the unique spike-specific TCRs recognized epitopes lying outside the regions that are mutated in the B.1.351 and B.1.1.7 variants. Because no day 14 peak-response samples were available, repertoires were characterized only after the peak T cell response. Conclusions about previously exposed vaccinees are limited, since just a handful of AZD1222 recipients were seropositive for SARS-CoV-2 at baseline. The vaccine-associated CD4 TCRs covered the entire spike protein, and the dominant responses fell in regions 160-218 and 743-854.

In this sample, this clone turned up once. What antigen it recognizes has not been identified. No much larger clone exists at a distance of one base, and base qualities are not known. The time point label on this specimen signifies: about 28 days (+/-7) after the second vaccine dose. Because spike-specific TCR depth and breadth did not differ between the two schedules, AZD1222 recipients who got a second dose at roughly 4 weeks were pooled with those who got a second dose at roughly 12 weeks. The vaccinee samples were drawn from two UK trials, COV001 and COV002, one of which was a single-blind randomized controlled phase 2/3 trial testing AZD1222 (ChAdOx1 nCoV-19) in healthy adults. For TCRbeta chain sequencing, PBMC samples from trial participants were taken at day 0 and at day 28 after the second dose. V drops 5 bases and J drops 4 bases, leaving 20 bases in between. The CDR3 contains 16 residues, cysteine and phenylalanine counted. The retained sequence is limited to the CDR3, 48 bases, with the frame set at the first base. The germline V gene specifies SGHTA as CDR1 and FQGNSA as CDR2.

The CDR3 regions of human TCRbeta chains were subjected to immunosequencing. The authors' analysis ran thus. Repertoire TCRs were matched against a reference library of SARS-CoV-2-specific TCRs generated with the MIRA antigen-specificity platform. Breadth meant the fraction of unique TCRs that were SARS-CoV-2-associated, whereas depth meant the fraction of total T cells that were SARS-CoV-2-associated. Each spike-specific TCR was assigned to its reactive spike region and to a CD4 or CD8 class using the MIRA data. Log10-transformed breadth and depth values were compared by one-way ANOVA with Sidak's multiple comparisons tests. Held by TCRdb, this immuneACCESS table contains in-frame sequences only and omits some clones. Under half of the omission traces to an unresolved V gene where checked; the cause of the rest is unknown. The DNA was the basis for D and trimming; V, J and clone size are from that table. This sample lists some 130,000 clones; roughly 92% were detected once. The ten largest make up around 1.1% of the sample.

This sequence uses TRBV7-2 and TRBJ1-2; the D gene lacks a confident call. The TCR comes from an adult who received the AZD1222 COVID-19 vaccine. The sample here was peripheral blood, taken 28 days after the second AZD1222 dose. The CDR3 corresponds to CASSPHQTSHRYGYTF. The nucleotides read TGTGCCAGCAGCCCGCACCAAACCAGCCACCGCTATGGCTACACCTTC.